This T cell receptor beta chain was obtained from a study of identical twins. MiXCR, run by TCRdb on the 5' RACE reads, gives a single entry per CDR3 protein. The sample includes 450,000 or so distinct CDR3 sequences, about 18% seen only once; the top ten take 12%. Concerning this clonotype itself: The antigen remains unidentified.

Looked up from germline, CDR1 is SGHRS and CDR2 is YFSETQ. V was pared by 1 base and J by 4 bases, with 12 bases between. The CDR3 extends over 15 amino acids. Whole-study results and caveats: A cross-sectional statistical analysis, not follow-up of the same donors, supported the conclusions. Models underpredicted monozygotic twin sharing of out-of-frame TCR alpha.

V and J are TRBV5-1 and TRBJ1-3; TRBD1 is a possible D gene (5 bases). The clonotype comes from a man aged 45-60 years in good health. The sample comprised naive T cells sorted from blood. The CDR3 spells CASSLTGHEGNTIYF. CDR3 DNA: TGCGCCAGCAGCTTGACAGGACATGAAGGAAACACCATATATTTT.